The clone carrying this T cell receptor (beta chain) was detected a few times. This entry is derived from a study of blood T cells in healthy people across ages. Trimming removed 6 bases from V and 4 bases from J, with 12 bases in between. The length of the CDR3 is 13 residues. Next came a second PCR, run for about 6 to 12 cycles, which used a sample-barcoded 5' primer along with a J-beta primer mix. TCRdb reprocessed the 5' RACE reads with MiXCR, giving one entry per CDR3 protein. Counted here are 1.5 million to 2 million distinct CDR3 sequences, 28% occurring once; the ten biggest clones make up roughly 8%.

This sequence originates from a woman under 40 in good health. Sequenced material: blood. V usage is TRBV12-3 or TRBV12-4 and J usage is TRBJ1-2; tentatively, D is TRBD1 (5 bases). CDR3 nucleotides: TGTGCCAGCAGATACGACAGCAGCTATGGCTACACCTTC. Its protein is CASRYDSSYGYTF.